Below are 8 T cell receptor beta chains sequenced from a single sample in a study of T cells in Graves' hyperthyroidism and ophthalmopathy. Amplified TCR beta CDR3 regions derived from RNA transcripts. First-round RT-PCR of the TCR CDR3 relied on the HTBI primer set. TCRdb redid the calling of the multiplex PCR reads with MiXCR, one entry per CDR3 protein. The profile covers some 500,000 distinct CDR3 sequences, with approximately 15% appearing a single time and around a sixth taken by the ten largest. The sample comprised blood. Source of these receptors: a woman under 30 with Graves' hyperthyroidism.

The chain has TRBV6-2 or TRBV6-3 and TRBJ1-2; D is unclear. Germline CDR1 reads MNHEY; CDR2 reads SVGEGT. CDR3 length: 15 amino acids. Trimming shortened V by 7 bases and J by 4 bases, and 19 bases separated the two germline ends. The CDR3 here is CASTQETGSLYGYTF. In DNA, the CDR3 is TGTGCCAGCACCCAAGAGACGGGGAGCCTCTATGGCTACACCTTC.

Many counts were recorded for this clonotype. This chain links TRBV20-1 with TRBJ2-3; the D is unclear. Trimming removed 0 bases from V and 1 base from J, with 8 bases in between. Germline loops: CDR1 DFQATT, CDR2 SNEGSKA (reference sequence). This CDR3 spans 14 amino acids. CDR3 protein: CSARDRRGTDTQYF. The DNA for the CDR3 is TGCAGTGCTAGAGATAGAAGGGGCACAGATACGCAGTATTTT.

This clonotype appeared a few times. The chain combines TRBV6-1 with TRBJ2-3; D possibly matches TRBD1 or TRBD2 (5 bases each). The CDR3 is made up of 15 amino acids. CDR1 and CDR2 from the germline V gene are MNHNS and SASEGT. Trimming cost V 4 bases and J 6 bases, with 17 bases left between them. The chain's CDR3 is CASSAPGRPGDTQYF. In DNA form, the CDR3 reads TGTGCCAGCAGTGCGCCGGGACGCCCTGGGGATACGCAGTATTTT.

This clonotype has more than one count but fewer than ten. This chain links TRBV9 with TRBJ2-7, with 7 bases lining up with TRBD1. This CDR3 contains 13 residues. The trim removed 4 bases at V and 4 bases at J, leaving 5 bases unmatched. The V gene's germline CDR1 is SGDLS and CDR2 YYNGEE. CDR3 sequence reads: CASSSYRGYEQYF. DNA of the CDR3: TGTGCCAGCAGCTCTTACAGGGGTTACGAGCAGTACTTC. The variable domain in full, completed from reference TRBV9 and TRBJ2-7, reads DSGVTQTPKHLITATGQRVTLRCSPRSGDLSVYWYQQSLDQGLQFLIQYYNGEERAKGNILERFSAQQFPDLHSELNLSSLELGDSALYFCASSSYRGYEQYFGPGTRLTVT.

This clonotype has only a few counts. A read error is possible here, since a much larger clone lies one base away. No conserved phenylalanine or tryptophan ends this CDR3, so it is likely a read error. V gene TRBV9 combines with J gene TRBJ2-5, with 12 bases fitting TRBD2. CDR1 and CDR2 from the germline V gene are SGDLS and YYNGEE. CDR3 length: 15 residues. V lost 5 bases to trimming and J lost 4 bases; unmatched junction nucleotides: 6. The CDR3 coding sequence is TGTGCCAGCAGTACGCGACTAGCGGGGGTAGAGACCCAGTACCTC. Its translation is CASSTRLAGVETQYL.

This clonotype was counted many times. The chain couples TRBV24-1 to TRBJ1-1, with TRBD1 matching over 7 bases. V dropped 4 bases and J dropped 0; count of bases not matched to a gene: 4. The CDR3 consists of 15 residues. Germline V gene lookup returns CDR1 KGHDR and CDR2 SFDVKD. The chain's CDR3 is CATSDSGTVNTEAFF. The CDR3 coding sequence is TGTGCCACCAGTGACTCCGGGACAGTGAACACTGAAGCTTTCTTT.

This clonotype was seen more than once but under ten times. CDR3 loop: CASSTGQGSYGYTF. The CDR3 nucleotides are TGTGCCAGCAGCACGGGACAGGGGTCTTATGGCTACACCTTC. The chain links TRBV11-3 to TRBJ1-2, with TRBD1 identical over 10 bases. This CDR3 contains 14 residues. Germline CDR1 reads SGHNT; CDR2 reads YENEEA. J gave up 5 bases and V 5 bases, and 5 bases lay outside the gene matches.

In this sample, this clonotype turned up many times. The chain recombines TRBV11-3 with TRBJ2-1, with D possibly being TRBD2 (5 bases). CDR3 size: 14 residues. The germline V gene encodes CDR1 SGHNT and CDR2 YENEEA. V was cut by 3 bases and J by 8 bases, with 14 bases left in between. The CDR3 spells CASSLRDGPYEQFF. CDR3 DNA sequence: TGTGCCAGCAGCTTGAGGGATGGGCCCTATGAGCAGTTCTTC.